This T cell receptor beta chain was recorded in a study of cytomegalovirus exposure and HLA in healthy donors. Points from the study as a whole: A later look showed TCR association rates differing by HLA locus, highest for DRB1 and lowest for HLA-C. Investigators reported 164 TCR beta chains as tied to cytomegalovirus. Several V segments, TRBV6-2 and TRBV6-3 among them, could not be told apart and were dropped.

In the PCR, 60 Vbeta and 13 Jbeta primers were used. TCRdb's table, derived via immunoSEQ multiplex PCR, lists solely in-frame clones and lacks some. The sample lists 150,000 or so clones, around three quarters occurring once. V gave up 4 bases and J gave up 7 bases; unmatched junction bases: 5. Germline V lookup: CDR1 SGHRS, CDR2 YFSETQ. This CDR3 has 14 amino acids. This clone has just one count. What it binds is unknown. This chain connects TRBV5-1 to TRBJ1-6; 7 bases are shared with TRBD1. The clonotype was recovered from a male donor in good health and CMV-seropositive. Sequencing input: PBMCs. The CDR3 loop is CASSTGTVNSPLHF. DNA of the CDR3: TGCGCCAGCAGCACCGGGACAGTCAATTCACCCCTCCACTTT.